The present TCR beta chain was sequenced within a study of T cell responses to AZD1222 COVID-19 vaccine. Germline V lookup: CDR1 SGHTA, CDR2 FQGTGA. The CDR3 spans 15 residues. Trimming pared 2 bases from V and 11 bases from J, leaving 19 bases between. TCRdb keeps only in-frame clones here, not all; method: immunoSEQ multiplex PCR. Of some 120,000 clones listed, 90% were seen once; the top ten hold just over 7%. The TCR originated in an adult in good health. Specimen: peripheral blood, collected on day 0 of AZD1222 vaccination. This sequence joins TRBV7-3 and TRBJ2-1; possible D gene TRBD2, 6 bases. This chain's CDR3 is CASSLPGRGYEQQFF. CDR3 coding DNA: TGTGCCAGCAGCTTACCCGGACGGGGGTATGAGCAGCAGTTCTTC. Combining the CDR3 with reference TRBV7-3 and TRBJ2-1 gives the whole variable domain GAGVSQTPSNKVTEKGKYVELRCDPISGHTALYWYRQSLGQGPEFLIYFQGTGAADDSGLPNDRFFAVRPEGSVSTLKIQRTERGDSAVYLCASSLPGRGYEQQFFGPGTRLTVL.